Presented here are 22 T cell receptor beta chains from one specimen sequenced in a study of blood T cell repertoires in COVID-19. Profiled with immunoSEQ multiplex PCR; TCRdb holds only in-frame clones, not every one. The sample contains about 240,000 clones, 75% to 90% of which appear only once. Sequencing used peripheral blood. The receptors originated from a woman in her sixties or seventies with active or convalescent COVID-19.

The chain joins TRBV4-1 to TRBJ2-7, with D possibly matching TRBD1 (5 bases). The germline V gene has CDR1 MGHRA and CDR2 YSYEKL. V lost 0 bases, J lost 1 base, and 13 bases lay in between. The CDR3 consists of 16 residues. Here the CDR3 DNA reads TGCGCCAGCAGCCAAGATCGGGCAGGGAATTCCTACGAGCAGTACTTC. This sequence encodes CASSQDRAGNSYEQYF.

The chain carries TRBV3-1 (or the pseudogene TRBV3-2) and TRBJ2-7; 8 bases agree with TRBD1. This CDR3 has 15 amino acids. Unmatched junction bases numbered 9, after V lost 5 bases and J lost 3 bases. Germline V gene data show CDR1 as LGHDT and CDR2 as YNNKEL (reference sequence). DNA of the CDR3: TGTGCCAGCAGCAAAGGACAGGGCGTTATCTACGAGCAGTACTTC. Its translation: CASSKGQGVIYEQYF.

Turning to this clone: A junction end diverges from the germline sequence, so it may reflect a read error. V and J are TRBV20-1 and TRBJ2-7; D uncertain. CDR3 size: 10 residues. Germline V lookup: CDR1 DFQATT, CDR2 SNEGSKA (reference sequence). Here the CDR3 reads CSARDLAVDF. CDR3 sequence (DNA): TGCAGTGCTAGAGATCTGGCAGTTGATTTC.

This chain's CDR3 is CAIRAGGYEQYF. CDR3 DNA: TGTGCCATCAGGGCGGGAGGCTACGAGCAGTACTTC. The gene calls are TRBV10-3 and TRBJ2-7; 8 bases map to TRBD2. The CDR3 spans 12 residues. Germline values: CDR1 ENHRY, CDR2 SYGVKD. V lost 6 bases and J lost 3; bases outside the gene matches: 1.

V is TRBV4-3 and J is TRBJ1-6; D is undetermined. CDR1 is LGHNA, CDR2 YSLEER, per germline. V was trimmed by 0 bases and J by 9 bases, leaving 6 bases between them. The CDR3 has 13 residues. CDR3 region: CASSQDPGSPLHF. In DNA, the CDR3 is TGCGCCAGCAGCCAAGATCCGGGTTCACCCCTCCACTTT.

V is TRBV3-1 (or the pseudogene TRBV3-2) and J is TRBJ2-1; D may be TRBD1 (5 bases). Germline V lookup: CDR1 LGHDT, CDR2 YNNKEL (reference sequence). Trimming took 4 bases from V and 5 from J, leaving 9 bases between them. The CDR3 is made up of 13 amino acids. CDR3 sequence: CASSRGRDNEQFF. Here the CDR3 DNA reads TGTGCCAGCAGCCGGGGCAGGGACAATGAGCAGTTCTTC.

The genes are TRBV18 and TRBJ2-7; D gene ambiguous. The CDR3 spans 15 residues. V lost 0 bases to trimming and J lost 0 bases, with 9 bases between them. The V gene's germline CDR1 is KGHSH and CDR2 LQKENI. The CDR3 DNA reads TGTGCCAGCTCACCACCATCACGGTTCTCCTACGAGCAGTACTTC. Residues: CASSPPSRFSYEQYF.

The chain combines TRBV11-2 with TRBJ2-7; 7 bases map to TRBD1. Germline CDR1 is SGHAT and CDR2 is FQNNGV. The CDR3 sequence is 15 residues long. V gave up 5 bases and J gave up 0 bases; unmatched junction bases: 7. The chain's CDR3 is CASSPHRGSSYEQYF. The CDR3 nucleotides read TGTGCCAGCAGCCCCCACAGGGGAAGCTCCTACGAGCAGTACTTC.

The rearrangement uses TRBV5-8 and TRBJ1-1; a weak D match, TRBD1 (6 bases). Germline V CDR1 and CDR2: SGHTS, YDEGEE. The CDR3 loop spans 14 amino acids. V lost 3 bases and J 1 base, leaving 10 bases between the germline ends. The CDR3 loop reads CASSWTVSNTEAFF. The CDR3 nucleotides are TGTGCCAGCAGCTGGACAGTCTCGAACACTGAAGCTTTCTTT.

The chain uses TRBV4-3 and TRBJ1-2; 9 bases are shared with TRBD1. V dropped 0 bases and J dropped 4; count of bases not matched to a gene: 3. The CDR3 contains 15 residues. Germline loops: CDR1 LGHNA, CDR2 YSLEER. In DNA form, the CDR3 reads TGCGCCAGCAGCCAAGATGGGACAGGGCTCTATGGCTACACCTTC. This gives the protein CASSQDGTGLYGYTF.

The genes are TRBV6-6 and TRBJ1-1, with D possibly TRBD1 on 5 matching bases. The V end was cut by 6 bases, the J end by 5 bases, with 10 bases between. The CDR3 runs to 12 residues. In germline, CDR1 is MNHNY, CDR2 SVGAGI (reference sequence). CDR3 bases: TGTGCCAGCAGAGAGGACATTACTGAAGCTTTCTTT. This codes for CASREDITEAFF.

The gene calls are TRBV19 and TRBJ1-2; TRBD1 is a possible D gene (5 bases). The CDR3 consists of 13 residues. Trimming removed 3 bases at V and 4 bases at J, with 9 bases between. Germline CDR1 reads LNHDA; CDR2 reads SQIVND (reference sequence). The CDR3 DNA reads TGTGCCAGTAGTATCGACAGCCGCTATGGCTACACCTTC. Amino acid sequence: CASSIDSRYGYTF.

V usage is TRBV19 and J usage is TRBJ2-1, with TRBD1 identical over 8 bases. Trimming removed 6 bases from V and 7 bases from J; junction bases left unmatched: 8. The CDR3 runs to 14 residues. Germline assignment: CDR1 LNHDA and CDR2 SQIVND (reference sequence). CDR3 nucleotides: TGTGCCAGTAGGCCGGACAGGGTGGGTAATGAGCAGTTCTTC. Protein product: CASRPDRVGNEQFF.

V gene TRBV21-1 combines with J gene TRBJ1-1; TRBD1 is taken as the D call from the table, unchecked against the DNA. TRBV21-1 is annotated as a pseudogene. CDR3 size: 19 residues. For the CDR3, the DNA is TGTGCCAGCAGCAATAAAGAGAGACAGGGACCAATTTTGAACACTGAAGCTTTCTTT. Translating it yields CASSNKERQGPILNTEAFF.

V and J are TRBV5-1 and TRBJ2-3, with TRBD2 matching 10 bases. Germline CDR1 is SGHRS and CDR2 is YFSETQ. The length of the CDR3 is 16 residues. V lost 4 bases to trimming and J lost 3 bases; unmatched junction nucleotides: 8. CDR3 sequence: CASSRLPGLATDTQYF. The CDR3 nucleotides read TGCGCCAGCAGCCGCCTGCCGGGACTAGCGACAGATACGCAGTATTTT.

The J gene is TRBJ1-5, the V gene TRBV7-6; TRBD1 matches at 8 bases. The ends lost 5 bases at V and 2 bases at J; junction bases unmatched: 5. This CDR3 is built from 15 residues. Germline V CDR1 and CDR2: SGHVS, FNYEAQ. Written as DNA, the CDR3 is TGTGCCAGCAGCCGTACAGGGGGAGGCAATCAGCCCCAGCATTTT. Its translation is CASSRTGGGNQPQHF.

The chain couples TRBV25-1 to TRBJ1-2; TRBD1 might be the D (5 bases). V dropped 4 bases and J dropped 3 bases, with 12 bases sitting between them. The CDR3 spans 14 residues. From germline, CDR1 is MGHDK and CDR2 SYGVNS. CDR3 bases: TGTGCCAGCAGTGCAACAGGTTTAGACTATGGCTACACCTTC. Translating it yields CASSATGLDYGYTF.

The rearrangement links TRBV5-1 to TRBJ2-3; 8 nucleotides align to TRBD1. This CDR3 has 16 amino acids. V shed 0 bases, J shed 3 bases, and the junction held 6 bases outside the gene matches. CDR1 is SGHRS and CDR2 is YFSETQ in the germline V gene. The CDR3 DNA is TGCGCCAGCAGCTTGGGGACCGGACAGGGAACAGATACGCAGTATTTT. Protein sequence: CASSLGTGQGTDTQYF.

The J gene is TRBJ2-2, the V gene TRBV7-9; D is ambiguous. Germline CDR1 and CDR2: SEHNR and FQNEAQ (reference sequence). The CDR3 sequence is 15 residues long. The germline V and J ends were trimmed by 2 bases and 1 base, with 8 bases remaining between them. The DNA for the CDR3 is TGTGCCAGCAGCTTAATGTCAGTGAACACCGGGGAGCTGTTTTTT. Residues: CASSLMSVNTGELFF.

This rearrangement joins TRBV3-1 (or the pseudogene TRBV3-2) to TRBJ1-3, with D possibly matching TRBD1 (6 bases). The germline V gene encodes CDR1 LGHDT and CDR2 YNNKEL (reference sequence). CDR3 size: 15 residues. Trimming pared 5 bases from V and 0 bases from J, leaving 11 bases between. In DNA, the CDR3 is TGTGCCAGCAGCGAGGGGGGGGCCTCTGGAAACACCATATATTTT. Protein sequence: CASSEGGASGNTIYF.

The chain uses TRBV2 and TRBJ2-5, with TRBD2 as a possible D gene (6 bases). V was clipped by 4 bases and J by 5 bases, with 8 bases between them. The CDR3 is made up of 12 amino acids. CDR1 and CDR2 from the germline V gene are SNHLY and FYNNEI. The CDR3 DNA follows: TGTGCCAGCAGTGCGGAGGGCGAGACCCAGTACTTC. Amino acid sequence: CASSAEGETQYF.

This clone came up once. This specimen includes other DNA sequences encoding the same CDR3. The chain joins TRBV20-1 to TRBJ1-1, with D possibly matching TRBD1 (5 bases). The CDR3 consists of 11 residues. Deletions cut 5 bases from V and 5 bases from J, with 9 bases between. Germline V lookup: CDR1 DFQATT, CDR2 SNEGSKA (reference sequence). The CDR3 loop reads CSARGGTEAFF. The CDR3 DNA reads TGCAGTGCTCGGGGGGGAACTGAAGCTTTCTTT.